Shown below are 31 T cell receptor beta chains from a single sample sequenced in a study of cytomegalovirus exposure and HLA in healthy donors. This PCR relied on a set of 60 Vbeta primers and 13 Jbeta primers. Measured with immunoSEQ multiplex PCR; TCRdb has only the in-frame clones, and not every one. Here the sample spans about 160,000 clones, roughly 87% being singletons. The sequencing input was PBMCs. The receptor source for this set is a girl aged 10 to 17 in good health and CMV-seropositive.

V is TRBV6-1 and J is TRBJ2-2, with TRBD1 identical over 10 bases. V gave up 6 bases and J gave up 7 bases; unmatched junction bases: 17. CDR3 length: 18 amino acids. CDR1 is MNHNS, CDR2 SASEGT, per germline. The CDR3 coding sequence is TGTGCCAGCAGAGAAAGGATCGGACAGGGGGGATATGGCGGGGAGCTGTTTTTT. Protein: CASRERIGQGGYGGELFF.

This rearrangement joins TRBV7-3 to TRBJ2-1, with TRBD2 as a possible D gene (6 bases). This CDR3 has 16 amino acids. Germline lookup yields CDR1 SGHTA and CDR2 FQGTGA. V lost 0 bases and J lost 4, with 13 bases in between. The CDR3 DNA is TGTGCCAGCAGCTTAACCATTCGGGAGAAGTACAATGAGCAGTTCTTC. Translating gives CASSLTIREKYNEQFF.

The V call is TRBV18, the J call TRBJ2-1; 12 bases align to TRBD2. J lost 3 bases, V lost 8 bases, and 11 bases had no gene match. The CDR3 has 17 residues. Looked up from germline, CDR1 is KGHSH and CDR2 is LQKENI. DNA of the CDR3: TGTGCCAGCACAAACAACCGACTAGCGGGAGACTACAATGAGCAGTTCTTC. It is translated as CASTNNRLAGDYNEQFF. Full variable domain (rest looked up from reference TRBV18 and TRBJ2-1): NAGVMQNPRHLVRRRGQEARLRCSPMKGHSHVYWYRQLPEEGLKFMVYLQKENIIDESGMPKERFSAEFPKEGPSILRIQQVVRGDSAAYFCASTNNRLAGDYNEQFFGPGTRLTVL.

The chain couples TRBV18 to TRBJ2-1, with 8 bases fitting TRBD2. Germline V gives CDR1 KGHSH, CDR2 LQKENI. The CDR3 length is 15 residues. V was pared by 6 bases and J by 1 base, with 5 bases of the junction left unmatched. The CDR3 loop reads CASSREALSYNEQFF. In DNA form, the CDR3 reads TGTGCCAGCTCGCGGGAGGCTCTTTCCTACAATGAGCAGTTCTTC.

The chain links TRBV27 to TRBJ2-5, with D possibly TRBD2 on 6 matching bases. V lost 5 bases to trimming and J lost 3 bases, with 13 bases between them. Germline CDR1 reads MNHEY; CDR2 reads SMNVEV (reference sequence). The CDR3 covers 14 residues. The CDR3 DNA follows: TGTGCCAGCAGTATCCACCGGGGGAAAGAGACCCAGTACTTC. Protein product: CASSIHRGKETQYF.

This chain connects TRBV7-9 to TRBJ2-2, with 10 bases fitting TRBD2. The germline V gene encodes CDR1 SEHNR and CDR2 FQNEAQ (reference sequence). Losses at the gene ends were 1 base for V and 4 bases for J; bases not matched to a gene: 6. CDR3 size: 17 residues. DNA of the CDR3: TGTGCCAGCAGCTTAGTAACTAGCGGGATTGTCACCGGGGAGCTGTTTTTT. Translating it yields CASSLVTSGIVTGELFF.

The J gene is TRBJ2-5, the V gene TRBV5-1; 12 bases align to TRBD1. The J call is doubtful: the DNA matches TRBJ2-7 better. The CDR3 has 17 amino acids. Per germline, CDR1 SGHRS and CDR2 YFSETQ. The DNA of the CDR3 is TGCGCCAGCAGCCCCGCGACGGGGACAGGGGGCGTGTACGAGCAGTACTTC. It specifies CASSPATGTGGVYEQYF.

This rearrangement joins TRBV6-1 to TRBJ1-5, with D perhaps TRBD1 (6 bases). The CDR3 covers 14 residues. Germline CDR1 reads MNHNS; CDR2 reads SASEGT. Deletions cut 8 bases from V and 5 bases from J, with 16 bases between. The CDR3 DNA reads as TGTGCCAGCCGGGACACAGATTTTGATCAGCCCCAGCATTTT. Translation gives CASRDTDFDQPQHF.

This clone was counted a few times. V and J are TRBV27 and TRBJ1-5; D gene uncertain. The germline V gene has CDR1 MNHEY and CDR2 SMNVEV (reference sequence). With 6 bases removed from V and 4 bases from J, the gap between germline ends came to 16 bases. The CDR3 loop spans 15 amino acids. Written as DNA, the CDR3 is TGTGCCAGCAGCTTCGGGAGAGACCGTAATCAGCCCCAGCATTTT. It codes for CASSFGRDRNQPQHF.

V gene TRBV5-1 combines with J gene TRBJ1-1; tentatively, D is TRBD1 (5 bases). This CDR3 contains 15 residues. Per germline, CDR1 SGHRS and CDR2 YFSETQ. V shed 0 bases and J shed 7 bases, with 16 bases lying between them. The CDR3 region is CASSLAGRAVYEAFF. Written as DNA, the CDR3 is TGCGCCAGCAGCTTGGCGGGCAGGGCTGTCTATGAAGCTTTCTTT.

The chain uses TRBV7-6 and TRBJ2-7; D may be TRBD1 (7 bases). V was clipped by 6 bases and J by 5 bases, with 14 bases between them. The CDR3 sequence is 13 residues long. CDR1 SGHVS and CDR2 FNYEAQ come from the germline V gene. Here the CDR3 reads CASSLATGNEQYF. DNA of the CDR3: TGTGCCAGCAGTCTAGCGACAGGGAACGAGCAGTACTTC.

The CDR3 loop is CASSLWATANEQYF. CDR3 nucleotide sequence: TGCGCCAGCAGCTTGTGGGCTACCGCCAACGAGCAGTACTTC. V is TRBV5-1 and J is TRBJ2-7; no definite D call. V lost 1 base to trimming and J lost 5 bases, with 13 bases between them. Per the germline V gene, CDR1 is SGHRS and CDR2 is YFSETQ. This CDR3 region has 14 residues.

V is TRBV27 and J is TRBJ2-1; 9 nucleotides line up with TRBD1. Germline lookup yields CDR1 MNHEY and CDR2 SMNVEV (reference sequence). The CDR3 spans 16 residues. Germline trimming cut 6 bases from V and 6 bases from J; bases unmatched to any gene: 12. The CDR3 sequence is CASSQGWGQGLNEQFF. The DNA of the CDR3 is TGTGCCAGCAGCCAAGGTTGGGGACAGGGCCTCAATGAGCAGTTCTTC.

The J gene is TRBJ1-2, the V gene TRBV19; D call uncertain. V shed 4 bases and J shed 6 bases, with 18 bases lying between them. CDR3 length: 15 residues. Germline CDR1 and CDR2: LNHDA and SQIVND (reference sequence). CDR3 sequence: CASSTPEAHRHGYTF. The CDR3 coding sequence is TGTGCCAGTAGTACCCCGGAGGCCCATAGGCATGGCTACACCTTC.

The chain couples TRBV6-4 to TRBJ2-6; perhaps TRBD2 as D (5 bases). Germline CDR1 reads MRHNA; CDR2 reads SNTAGT. The length of the CDR3 is 18 residues. The V end lost 3 bases, the J end lost 0 bases, and 15 bases lay between the germline ends. The CDR3 DNA reads TGTGCCAGCAGTGAAGTGTACGGGATTTACTCTGGGGCCAACGTCCTGACTTTC. It specifies CASSEVYGIYSGANVLTF.

This rearrangement joins TRBV29-1 to TRBJ1-1; D gene ambiguous. Germline CDR1 is SQVTM and CDR2 is ANQGSEA. The CDR3 has 13 residues. The V and J ends lost 3 bases and 6 bases respectively, with 14 bases between them. The CDR3 protein is CSVEGRISAEAFF. DNA for the CDR3: TGCAGCGTTGAGGGGAGAATTTCAGCTGAAGCTTTCTTT.

The genes are TRBV25-1 and TRBJ2-5, with D perhaps matching TRBD1 (6 bases). CDR1 and CDR2 (germline): MGHDK, SYGVNS. The V end was cut by 4 bases, the J end by 5 bases, with 20 bases between. The CDR3 totals 16 residues. CDR3 sequence reads: CASSVKMDSPPETQYF. The CDR3 nucleotides read TGTGCCAGCAGTGTAAAAATGGACAGTCCCCCGGAGACCCAGTACTTC.

This chain's CDR3 is CARSLVLDGKRGKTYNEQFF. The CDR3 DNA reads as TGTGCCAGAAGCTTGGTACTTGACGGAAAGAGGGGGAAAACCTACAATGAGCAGTTCTTC. The chain carries TRBV5-3 and TRBJ2-1, with a tentative D call TRBD1 (6 bases). TRBV5-3 is flagged as an ORF with uncertain function. The CDR3 extends over 20 amino acids. V lost 0 bases to trimming and J lost 2 bases, with 24 bases between them.

V is TRBV28 and J is TRBJ1-2; possibly TRBD1 for D (6 bases). Trimming took off 4 bases at V and 0 bases at J, with 9 bases between the two ends. Germline V gene sequence: CDR1 MDHEN, CDR2 SYDVKM. CDR3 length: 14 amino acids. The CDR3 loop reads CASSSGTPNYGYTF. The DNA of the CDR3 is TGTGCCAGCAGTTCCGGGACACCTAACTATGGCTACACCTTC.

The chain uses TRBV25-1 and TRBJ2-7; a weak D match, TRBD1 (6 bases). Deletions cut 1 base from V and 9 bases from J, with 10 bases between. CDR3 length: 12 residues. Per germline, CDR1 MGHDK and CDR2 SYGVNS. DNA of the CDR3: TGTGCCAGCAGTGAATCCTCACAGGGGCAGTACTTC. As protein: CASSESSQGQYF.

The chain uses TRBV6-6 and TRBJ1-1; the D gene is possibly TRBD1 (5 bases). The CDR3 is 12 residues long. V lost 4 bases to trimming and J lost 7 bases, with 10 bases between them. Germline V gene sequence: CDR1 MNHNY, CDR2 SVGAGI (reference sequence). This chain's CDR3 is CASSFIDSEAFF. In nucleotides, the CDR3 is TGTGCCAGCAGTTTCATCGACAGTGAAGCTTTCTTT.

The V and J genes are TRBV18 and TRBJ2-3; 7 bases align to TRBD1. Germline V lookup: CDR1 KGHSH, CDR2 LQKENI. The V segment lost 6 bases and the J segment 0 bases; nucleotides outside the gene matches: 9. The length of the CDR3 is 16 residues. In DNA, the CDR3 is TGTGCCAGCTCCCGGATATCAGGGGGTAGCACAGATACGCAGTATTTT. Amino acid sequence: CASSRISGGSTDTQYF. The whole variable domain, remainder taken from reference TRBV18 and TRBJ2-3, is NAGVMQNPRHLVRRRGQEARLRCSPMKGHSHVYWYRQLPEEGLKFMVYLQKENIIDESGMPKERFSAEFPKEGPSILRIQQVVRGDSAAYFCASSRISGGSTDTQYFGPGTRLTVL.

The chain joins TRBV7-9 to TRBJ2-7; possible D gene TRBD1, 6 bases. There are 16 residues in the CDR3. Germline CDR1 reads SEHNR; CDR2 reads FQNEAQ (reference sequence). The germline V and J ends were trimmed by 5 bases and 2 bases, with 19 bases remaining between them. The CDR3 loop reads CASSLHTGTHAYEQYF. CDR3 nucleotide sequence: TGTGCCAGCAGCCTTCACACCGGGACACACGCCTACGAGCAGTACTTC. Full variable domain (missing parts from reference TRBV7-9 and TRBJ2-7): DTGVSQNPRHKITKRGQNVTFRCDPISEHNRLYWYRQTLGQGPEFLTYFQNEAQLEKSRLLSDRFSAERPKGSFSTLEIQRTEQGDSAMYLCASSLHTGTHAYEQYFGPGTRLTVT.

The gene calls are TRBV2 and TRBJ2-1, with 11 bases identical to TRBD1. The CDR3 sequence is 16 residues long. Germline V gives CDR1 SNHLY, CDR2 FYNNEI. V dropped 5 bases and J dropped 3; count of bases not matched to a gene: 6. CDR3 residues: CASSRTGTGGYNEQFF. The CDR3 DNA follows: TGTGCCAGCAGTAGAACCGGGACAGGGGGCTACAATGAGCAGTTCTTC.

The V gene is TRBV19, the J gene TRBJ2-1; 10 bases agree with TRBD2. The CDR3 runs 16 residues. The trim removed 3 bases at V and 4 bases at J, leaving 6 bases unmatched. CDR1 is LNHDA and CDR2 is SQIVND in the germline V gene (reference sequence). The CDR3 sequence: CASSMLAGDGYNEQFF. CDR3 nucleotide sequence: TGTGCCAGTAGTATGCTAGCGGGAGATGGGTACAATGAGCAGTTCTTC.

This chain uses TRBV6-1 with TRBJ2-7; the D gene is possibly TRBD1 (6 bases). This CDR3 comprises 15 residues. Germline V gives CDR1 MNHNS, CDR2 SASEGT. Trimming left V 6 bases short and J 5 bases short, with 20 bases between. The CDR3 reads CASSSLVTGYNEQYF. The CDR3 DNA reads as TGTGCCAGCAGCTCCCTCGTCACAGGGTATAACGAGCAGTACTTC.

The chain recombines TRBV7-3 with TRBJ1-1; D ambiguous. This CDR3 spans 14 amino acids. V was trimmed by 5 bases and J by 1 base, leaving 11 bases between them. The V gene's germline CDR1 is SGHTA and CDR2 FQGTGA. The CDR3 DNA sequence: TGTGCCAGCAGCGCTACCCATGAGAACACTGAAGCTTTCTTT. This encodes CASSATHENTEAFF.

The chain employs TRBV6-4 and TRBJ1-2; D ambiguous. CDR1 and CDR2 from the germline V gene are MRHNA and SNTAGT. This CDR3 has 11 amino acids. Trimming removed 6 bases at V and 8 bases at J, with 10 bases between. CDR3 nucleotides: TGTGCCAGCAGAGGAGGGCTCGGCTACACCTTC. Encoded protein: CASRGGLGYTF.

This chain uses TRBV5-1 with TRBJ2-1; D is unresolved. Germline values: CDR1 SGHRS, CDR2 YFSETQ. CDR3 length: 12 residues. V was trimmed by 8 bases and J by 5 bases, leaving 11 bases between them. CDR3 in amino acids: CASYEENNEQFF. In DNA form, the CDR3 reads TGCGCCAGTTATGAGGAGAACAATGAGCAGTTCTTC.

The V call is TRBV9, the J call TRBJ2-6; 11 bases map to TRBD1. The CDR3 length is 17 residues. J gave up 2 bases and V 4 bases, and 5 bases lay outside the gene matches. CDR1 is SGDLS, CDR2 YYNGEE, per germline. The CDR3 coding sequence is TGTGCCAGCAGCCTCCGGGACAGGGGGACTGGGGCCAACGTCCTGACTTTC. Residues: CASSLRDRGTGANVLTF.

This rearrangement joins TRBV28 to TRBJ2-5; perhaps TRBD2 as D (6 bases). With 1 base removed from V and 1 base from J, the gap between germline ends came to 10 bases. Germline CDR1 and CDR2: MDHEN and SYDVKM. CDR3 length: 15 residues. In DNA form, the CDR3 reads TGTGCCAGCAGTTTATTGGCGGGGACCCAAGAGACCCAGTACTTC. Its protein product is CASSLLAGTQETQYF.